The source of this TCR beta chain is a study of blood T cell repertoires in COVID-19. Study-wide context: The United States, Italy and Spain were the sources of the acute and convalescent COVID-19 samples.

Germline CDR1 SQVTM, CDR2 ANQGSEA. The CDR3 runs to 12 residues. J was trimmed by 5 bases and V by 4 bases; bases with no gene match: 3. Clones were sequenced by immunoSEQ multiplex PCR, and TCRdb holds only the in-frame ones, with some missing. The sample lists tens of thousands of clones; roughly 80% were seen once. The chain uses TRBV29-1 and TRBJ2-7, with TRBD2 identical over 9 bases. Sequencing input: peripheral blood. The sequence derives from a man older than 75 with active or convalescent COVID-19. The CDR3 here is CSVVAGADEQYF. Written as DNA, the CDR3 is TGCAGCGTTGTAGCGGGAGCTGACGAGCAGTACTTC.